The T cell receptor (beta chain) under discussion was sequenced for a study of CD8 T cells in Susac syndrome. It was with random hexamers that about 0.45 to 1 ug RNA was reverse transcribed. The method of amplification for TCR beta CDR3 was immunoSEQ multiplex PCR, covering 54 Vbeta and 13 Jbeta. TCRdb itself ran the immunoSEQ multiplex PCR reads through MiXCR, one entry per CDR3 protein. This sample has around 190,000 distinct CDR3 sequences, with about 95% found just once. The germline V and J ends were trimmed by 3 bases and 10 bases, with 15 bases remaining between them. Germline loops: CDR1 MNHEY, CDR2 SMNVEV (reference sequence). This CDR3 comprises 13 residues.

The rearrangement links TRBV27 to TRBJ2-5; a weak D match, TRBD2 (5 bases). Sequencing input: CD8+ T cells from PBMCs. This TCR was recovered from a human donor with multiple sclerosis. CDR3 coding DNA: TGTGCCAGCAGTTTCGGACGGTCCGGGGTCCAGTACTTC. Amino acid sequence: CASSFGRSGVQYF.